What follows are 7 T cell receptor beta chains derived from one specimen sequenced in a study of identical twins. TCRdb re-derived calls from the 5' RACE reads in MiXCR, one entry per CDR3 protein. The sample has some 710,000 distinct CDR3 sequences, less than 7% seen once. Specimen: naive T cells sorted from blood. These TCRs come from a man aged 18 to 30 in good health.

This clonotype was counted ten times or more. The genes are TRBV12-3 or TRBV12-4 and TRBJ1-1; 11 bases match TRBD1. The V segment lost 9 bases and the J segment 2 bases; nucleotides outside the gene matches: 8. This CDR3 is 15 amino acids long. DNA for the CDR3: TGTGCCAGTCCGGGACAGGGGGTCGCAAACACTGAAGCTTTCTTT. Amino acids: CASPGQGVANTEAFF.

This clonotype has just a few counts. V and J are TRBV4-1 and TRBJ2-1, with TRBD1 matching over 8 bases. The CDR3 loop spans 14 amino acids. Germline-derived CDR1 and CDR2 are MGHRA and YSYEKL. V lost 8 bases, J lost 12 bases, and 15 bases stayed unmatched. The CDR3 nucleotides read TGCGCCAGCTACGCCGGCCAGCAGGGGGCGAGGCAGTTCTTC. This sequence encodes CASYAGQQGARQFF.

This clonotype appeared many times. The chain has TRBV20-1 and TRBJ2-2; possibly TRBD2 for D (6 bases). V was shortened by 4 bases and J by 0 bases, with 12 bases between the two germline ends. The CDR3 totals 15 residues. Germline V gives CDR1 DFQATT, CDR2 SNEGSKA (reference sequence). CDR3 in DNA: TGCAGTGCTACAACCGGGACTGCGAACACCGGGGAGCTGTTTTTT. Translated, it gives CSATTGTANTGELFF.

The sample holds many counts of this clonotype. The V call is TRBV30, the J call TRBJ2-1, with D tentatively TRBD1 (5 bases). The CDR3 has 15 residues. The germline gives CDR1 GTSNPN, CDR2 SVGIG (reference sequence). The V gene lost 0 bases and the J gene lost 7 bases, with 16 bases spanning the gap. CDR3 residues: CAWSVGIDRGNEQFF. In nucleotides, the CDR3 is TGTGCCTGGAGTGTTGGAATCGATAGGGGTAATGAGCAGTTCTTC.

This clonotype was detected many times. The gene calls are TRBV20-1 and TRBJ2-5; the match to TRBD2 covers 15 bases. The V segment lost 3 bases and the J segment 5 bases; nucleotides outside the gene matches: 4. CDR1 and CDR2 (germline): DFQATT, SNEGSKA (reference sequence). This CDR3 spans 15 amino acids. This chain's CDR3 is CSARGLAGGGETQYF. Written as DNA, the CDR3 is TGCAGTGCTAGGGGACTAGCGGGAGGAGGGGAGACCCAGTACTTC.

This clonotype came up many times. The rearrangement links TRBV6-1 to TRBJ1-1, with 9 bases identical to TRBD1. The J segment lost 5 bases and the V segment lost 7 bases, leaving 11 bases of the junction unmatched. The CDR3 sequence is 15 residues long. Per the germline V gene, CDR1 is MNHNS and CDR2 is SASEGT. CDR3 DNA sequence: TGTGCCAGCAACCCTATACAGGGGGCCTGGACTGAAGCTTTCTTT. Protein sequence: CASNPIQGAWTEAFF.

This clonotype was seen more than once but under ten times. J is TRBJ2-5 and V is TRBV11-2; TRBD2 aligns across 16 bases. The CDR3 has 18 residues. CDR1 and CDR2 (germline): SGHAT, FQNNGV. After removal of 1 base from V and 7 bases from J, the junction contained 9 bases not matched to a gene. CDR3 sequence reads: CASSLVGLAGGPAVTQYF. CDR3 in DNA: TGTGCCAGCAGCTTAGTGGGACTAGCGGGAGGGCCTGCAGTGACCCAGTACTTC.